This TCR beta chain was recorded in a study of circulating CD8 cells and anti-PD-1 response in melanoma. Concerning this clonotype itself: Antigen specificity is unknown. This may stem from a read error, because a much larger clone lies one nucleotide away.

Study-wide points: Under 7.5% of TRB clonotypes were shared between subsets at M1. Previously treated and treatment-naive patients were pooled together. PD-1 and DPOS subsets showed similar, higher clonality than DNEG. Most experiments lacked replicates.

TCR libraries were prepared from about 15 ng of total RNA with the QIAseq Immune Repertoire TCR panel. TCRdb re-derived calls from the reads in MiXCR, one entry per CDR3 protein. The table records some 660 distinct CDR3 sequences, 7.9% of them present only once. The germline gives CDR1 LGHDT, CDR2 YNNKEL (reference sequence). The CDR3 extends over 15 amino acids. Four subsets defined by PD-1 and/or TIGIT were sorted from live CD3+CD8+TCRalphabeta+ cells. The chain is built from TRBV3-1 and TRBJ2-7, with 9 bases fitting TRBD2. The source is a human donor with melanoma. This sample comprised CD8+ T cells from PBMCs, obtained at baseline or after one month of anti-PD-1 therapy (not recorded which). The CDR3: CASSPSGGLGYERYF. DNA for the CDR3: TGTGCCAGCAGCCCCAGCGGGGGGCTAGGCTACGAGCGGTACTTC.